This T cell receptor beta chain derives from a study of T cell clones after liver transplantation. Background on the study: Without induction therapy, subjects received standard immunosuppression until 12-24 months post-transplant.

Data came from immunoSEQ multiplex PCR; TCRdb stores just in-frame clones and leaves some out. The sample consists of some 80,000 clones, about 82% of them appearing once. With 3 bases removed from V and 6 bases from J, the gap between germline ends came to 11 bases. Germline CDR1 reads SQVTM; CDR2 reads ANQGSEA. CDR3 length: 12 amino acids. General study points: A larger donor-reactive than third-party decline suggested partial antigen-specific deletion.

Comment on this clone: Its specificity is not known.

The J gene is TRBJ1-2, the V gene TRBV29-1, with no clear D. The TCR originated in a human patient who received a liver transplant. Some of the T cells might come from the graft donor. The sample consisted of CD4+ T cells from blood, taken approximately 3.5 years after liver transplant. The CDR3 sequence is CSVESPGDGYTF. The CDR3 DNA follows: TGCAGCGTTGAGTCCCCGGGTGATGGCTACACCTTC.